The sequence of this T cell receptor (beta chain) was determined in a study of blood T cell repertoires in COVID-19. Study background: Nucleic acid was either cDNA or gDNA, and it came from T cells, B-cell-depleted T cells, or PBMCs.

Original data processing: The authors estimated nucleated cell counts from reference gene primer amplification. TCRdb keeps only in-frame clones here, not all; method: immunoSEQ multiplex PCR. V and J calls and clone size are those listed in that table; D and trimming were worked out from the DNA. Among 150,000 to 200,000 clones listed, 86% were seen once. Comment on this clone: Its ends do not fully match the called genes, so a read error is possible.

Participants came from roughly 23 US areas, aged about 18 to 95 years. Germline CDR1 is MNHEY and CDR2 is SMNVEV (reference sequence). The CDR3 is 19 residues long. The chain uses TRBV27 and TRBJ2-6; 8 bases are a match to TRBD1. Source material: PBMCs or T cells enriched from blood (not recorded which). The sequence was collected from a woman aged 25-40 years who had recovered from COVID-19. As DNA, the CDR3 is TGTGCCAGCAGCCTTGTTACCAGGGGGCTTGGGGCTGGGGTCAACGTCCTGACTTTC. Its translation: CASSLVTRGLGAGVNVLTF.